This T cell receptor beta chain comes out of a study of beta chain features in type 1 diabetes. Overall study context: Patients and healthy donors were similar in age, gender and cell yields. Whole-study results and caveats: There was a moderate but significant shortening of TCRB CDR3s in all four CD4+ subsets of Type 1 diabetes patients.

Remarks on this clone: Its antigen is as yet unknown.

Since all of the isolated RNA was reverse transcribed, expressed TCRB transcripts were what got sequenced. Sequenced by immunoSEQ multiplex PCR; TCRdb stores in-frame clones only, minus some. The sample yields 150,000 to 200,000 clones, approximately 9.1% seen once. This CDR3 contains 12 residues. V lost 8 bases and J lost 8; bases outside the gene matches: 5. The chain couples TRBV23-1 to TRBJ2-1; 8 bases are shared with TRBD1. TRBV23-1 is assigned to the ORF class and has an uncertain function. The receptor was isolated from a woman between 18 and 29 years old in good health. Sequencing was carried out using central memory CD4+ T cells from blood. The CDR3 protein is CASRGQGDEQFF. For the CDR3, the DNA is TGCGCCAGCCGTGGACAGGGCGATGAGCAGTTCTTC.